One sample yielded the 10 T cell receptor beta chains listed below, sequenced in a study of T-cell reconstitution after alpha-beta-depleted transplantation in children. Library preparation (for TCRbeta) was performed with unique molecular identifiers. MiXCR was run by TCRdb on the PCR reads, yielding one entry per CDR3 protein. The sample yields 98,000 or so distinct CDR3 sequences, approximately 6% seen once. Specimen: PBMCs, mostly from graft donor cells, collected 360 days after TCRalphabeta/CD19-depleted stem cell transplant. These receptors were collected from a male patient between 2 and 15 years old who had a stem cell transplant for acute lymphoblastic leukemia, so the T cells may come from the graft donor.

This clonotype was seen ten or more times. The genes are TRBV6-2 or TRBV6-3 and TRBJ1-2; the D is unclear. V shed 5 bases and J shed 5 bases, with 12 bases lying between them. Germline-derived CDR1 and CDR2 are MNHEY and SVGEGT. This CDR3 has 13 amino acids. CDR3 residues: CASSPRAAYGYTF. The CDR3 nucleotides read TGTGCCAGCAGTCCTCGGGCAGCTTATGGCTACACCTTC.

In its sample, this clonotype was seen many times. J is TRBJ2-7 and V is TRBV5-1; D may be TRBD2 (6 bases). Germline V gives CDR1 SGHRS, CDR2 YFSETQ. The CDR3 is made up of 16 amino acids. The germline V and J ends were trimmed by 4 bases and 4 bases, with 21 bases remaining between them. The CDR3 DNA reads TGCGCCAGCAGCCTGGAGGGGCAGGGAAATCGGTACGAGCAGTACTTC. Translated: CASSLEGQGNRYEQYF.

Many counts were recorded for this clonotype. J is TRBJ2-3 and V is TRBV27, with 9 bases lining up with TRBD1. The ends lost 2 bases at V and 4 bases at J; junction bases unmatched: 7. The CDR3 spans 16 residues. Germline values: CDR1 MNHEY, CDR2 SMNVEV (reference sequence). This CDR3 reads CASSLIGTGFADTQYF. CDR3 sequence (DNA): TGTGCCAGCAGTTTAATCGGGACAGGGTTTGCAGATACGCAGTATTTT.

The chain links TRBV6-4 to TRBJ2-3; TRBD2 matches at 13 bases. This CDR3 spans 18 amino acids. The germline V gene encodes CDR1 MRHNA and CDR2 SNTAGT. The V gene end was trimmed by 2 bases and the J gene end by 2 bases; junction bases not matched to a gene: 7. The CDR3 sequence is CASSDTRGTSGTTDTQYF. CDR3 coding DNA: TGTGCCAGCAGTGACACCCGGGGGACTAGCGGGACCACAGATACGCAGTATTTT.

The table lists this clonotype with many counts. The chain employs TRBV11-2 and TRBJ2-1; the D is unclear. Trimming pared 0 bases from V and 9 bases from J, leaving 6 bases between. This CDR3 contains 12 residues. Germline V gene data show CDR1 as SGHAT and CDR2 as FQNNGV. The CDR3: CASSLDGVEQFF. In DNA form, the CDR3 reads TGTGCCAGCAGCTTAGATGGCGTTGAGCAGTTCTTC.

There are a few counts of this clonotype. CDR3 in amino acids: CASILQTGGQETQYF. As DNA, the CDR3 is TGTGCCAGCATACTTCAGACAGGCGGGCAAGAGACCCAGTACTTC. This chain joins TRBV7-9 and TRBJ2-5; D is perhaps TRBD1 (6 bases). This CDR3 is 15 amino acids long. Germline V gene sequence: CDR1 SEHNR, CDR2 FQNEAQ (reference sequence). V was clipped by 7 bases and J by 2 bases, with 17 bases between them. Complete variable domain (other parts from reference TRBV7-9 and TRBJ2-5): DTGVSQNPRHKITKRGQNVTFRCDPISEHNRLYWYRQTLGQGPEFLTYFQNEAQLEKSRLLSDRFSAERPKGSFSTLEIQRTEQGDSAMYLCASILQTGGQETQYFGPGTRLLVL.

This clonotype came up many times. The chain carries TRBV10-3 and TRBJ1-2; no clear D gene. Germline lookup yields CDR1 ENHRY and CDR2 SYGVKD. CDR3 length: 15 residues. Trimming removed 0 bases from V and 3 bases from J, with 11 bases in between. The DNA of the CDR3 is TGTGCCATCAGTGAGTCGTGGGTCCCGTACTATGGCTACACCTTC. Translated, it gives CAISESWVPYYGYTF.

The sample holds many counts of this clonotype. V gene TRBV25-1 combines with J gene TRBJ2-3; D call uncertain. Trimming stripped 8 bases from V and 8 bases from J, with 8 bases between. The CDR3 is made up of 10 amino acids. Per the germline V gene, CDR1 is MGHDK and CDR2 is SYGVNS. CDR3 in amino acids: CASELTTQYF. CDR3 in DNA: TGTGCCAGCGAGCTAACTACGCAGTATTTT.

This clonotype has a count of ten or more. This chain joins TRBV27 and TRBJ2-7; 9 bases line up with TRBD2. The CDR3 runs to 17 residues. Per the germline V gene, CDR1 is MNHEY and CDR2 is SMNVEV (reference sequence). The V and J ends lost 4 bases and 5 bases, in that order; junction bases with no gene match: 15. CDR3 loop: CASSSPPGTSRAHEQYF. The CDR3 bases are TGTGCCAGCAGTTCCCCCCCTGGGACTAGCCGGGCCCACGAGCAGTACTTC.

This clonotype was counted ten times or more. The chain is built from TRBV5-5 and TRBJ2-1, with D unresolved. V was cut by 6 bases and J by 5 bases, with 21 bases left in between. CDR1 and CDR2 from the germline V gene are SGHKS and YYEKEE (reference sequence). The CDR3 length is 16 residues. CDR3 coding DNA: TGTGCCAGCACCCTGCCGGAAGGAGCGCTACACAATGAGCAGTTCTTC. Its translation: CASTLPEGALHNEQFF.